Detailed here is one TCR beta chain. At one boundary the junction diverges from the germline segment, which might be a read error. Profiled with immunoSEQ multiplex PCR; TCRdb holds only in-frame clones, not every one. This sample has around 130,000 clones; less than 97% occur once, and the top ten carry 0.4% to 0.5%. The CDR3 sequence is 17 residues long. Germline V gene sequence: CDR1 SSHAT, CDR2 FNYEAQ (reference sequence). This specimen belongs to a study of T cell changes during pregnancy in multiple sclerosis. This chain links TRBV7-7 with TRBJ2-5, with 11 bases identical to TRBD1. Sequencing used peripheral blood, obtained after pregnancy. This TCR was sampled from a female donor with multiple sclerosis, enrolled in a pregnancy study. CDR3 loop: CASSLIFGTGGRETQYF. The DNA of the CDR3 is TGTGCTAGCAGCTTAATCTTTGGGACAGGGGGGAGAGAGACCCAGTACTTC.